This TCR beta chain comes out of a study of OX40 agonist ivuxolimab in advanced cancers. Across the study: The study gave patients intravenous ivuxolimab at 0.01 to 10 mg/kg every 2 weeks. Every patient in dose escalation had hepatocellular carcinoma, melanoma, renal cell or head and neck cancer. Overall study results and limits: The investigators did not determine what antigen specificity the expanded peripheral T cells had. Clones of CD4+ and CD8+ blood T cells grew by week 6 at doses of 0.1 to 3.0 mg/kg.

Assay: immunoSEQ multiplex PCR; the TCRdb copy retains only in-frame clones and omits some. The table records tens of thousands of clones, about 86% of them present only once. Losses at the gene ends were 3 bases for V and 4 bases for J; bases not matched to a gene: 3. The CDR3 runs 14 residues. Germline assignment: CDR1 LNHDA and CDR2 SQIVND (reference sequence). A word on this clone: Its target is not known.

The clonotype comes from an adult with an advanced solid tumor such as melanoma, head and neck, liver or kidney cancer. The J gene is TRBJ1-2, the V gene TRBV19, with 9 bases fitting TRBD1. This material consisted of CD4+ or CD8+ T cells sorted from blood, taken in a trial of the OX40 agonist ivuxolimab. The CDR3 loop is CASSMEDRGYGYTF. DNA for the CDR3: TGTGCCAGTAGTATGGAGGACAGGGGCTATGGCTACACCTTC.